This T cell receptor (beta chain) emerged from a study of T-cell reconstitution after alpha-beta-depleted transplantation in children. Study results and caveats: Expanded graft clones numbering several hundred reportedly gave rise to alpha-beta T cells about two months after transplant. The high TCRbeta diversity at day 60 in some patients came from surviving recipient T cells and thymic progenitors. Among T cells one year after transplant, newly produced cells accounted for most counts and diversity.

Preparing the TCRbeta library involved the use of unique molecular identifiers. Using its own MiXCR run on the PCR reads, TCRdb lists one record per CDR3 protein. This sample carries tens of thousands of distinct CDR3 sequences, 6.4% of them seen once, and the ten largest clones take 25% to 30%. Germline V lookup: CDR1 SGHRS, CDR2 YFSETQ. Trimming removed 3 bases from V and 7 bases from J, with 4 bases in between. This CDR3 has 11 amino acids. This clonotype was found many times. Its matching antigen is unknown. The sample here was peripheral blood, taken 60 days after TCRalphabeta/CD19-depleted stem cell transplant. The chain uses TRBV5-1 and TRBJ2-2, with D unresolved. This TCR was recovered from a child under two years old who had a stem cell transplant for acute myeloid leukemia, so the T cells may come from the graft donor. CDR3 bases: TGCGCCAGCAGCTATCTCGGGGAGCTGTTTTTT. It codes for CASSYLGELFF.